Listed below are T cell receptor beta chains from one sample, sequenced in a study of neurological immune-mediated disorders. TCRdb reprocessed the 5' RACE reads via MiXCR and lists one record per CDR3 protein. The sample holds tens of thousands of distinct CDR3 sequences, around 9.6% seen once. Material: PBMCs. The receptors derive from a man aged 25-45 years in good health. Both conserved end residues are part of each CDR3. D genes are given only for firm matches. Clone sizes are given selectively: once, few, many, or a class where the clone is expanded.

j_gene: TRBJ2-3; v_gene: TRBV2; d_gene: .; abundance: .; CDR3aa: CASSGGLGDTQYF; CDR3nt: TGTGCCAGCAGTGGAGGACTGGGAGATACGCAGTATTTT
j_gene: TRBJ2-3; v_gene: TRBV5-1; d_gene: TRBD1; abundance: many; CDR3aa: CASSLIGRGTDTQYF; CDR3nt: TGCGCCAGCAGCTTGATCGGCAGGGGGACAGATACGCAGTATTTT
j_gene: TRBJ2-5; v_gene: TRBV12-3/TRBV12-4; d_gene: .; abundance: many; CDR3aa: CASSSDSFQETQYF; CDR3nt: TGTGCCAGCAGTTCGGACAGCTTCCAAGAGACCCAGTACTTC
j_gene: TRBJ1-2; v_gene: TRBV20-1; d_gene: TRBD1; abundance: many; CDR3aa: CSARRTGTNYGYTF; CDR3nt: TGCAGTGCTAGGAGGACAGGGACTAACTATGGCTACACCTTC
j_gene: TRBJ1-6; v_gene: TRBV20-1; d_gene: TRBD1; abundance: many; CDR3aa: CSAGGHGTANNSPLHF; CDR3nt: TGCAGTGCTGGAGGACACGGGACAGCGAATAATTCACCCCTCCACTTT
j_gene: TRBJ2-1; v_gene: TRBV12-3/TRBV12-4; d_gene: .; abundance: many; CDR3aa: CASETKGYNEQFF; CDR3nt: TGTGCCAGCGAAACCAAGGGCTACAATGAGCAGTTCTTC
j_gene: TRBJ2-5; v_gene: TRBV7-6; d_gene: .; abundance: many; CDR3aa: CASSLAIPGETQYF; CDR3nt: TGTGCCAGCAGCTTAGCGATTCCCGGAGAGACCCAGTACTTC
j_gene: TRBJ2-1; v_gene: TRBV24-1; d_gene: TRBD2; abundance: many; CDR3aa: CATSDGGKSGIRDNEQFF; CDR3nt: TGTGCCACCAGTGATGGGGGAAAGAGCGGGATACGGGACAATGAGCAGTTCTTC
j_gene: TRBJ2-7; v_gene: TRBV28; d_gene: TRBD2; abundance: .; CDR3aa: CASSARPSGFSYEQYF; CDR3nt: TGTGCCAGCAGCGCCCGCCCTAGCGGGTTTTCCTACGAGCAGTACTTC
j_gene: TRBJ2-5; v_gene: TRBV15; d_gene: TRBD1; abundance: few; CDR3aa: CATSRAGQGIETQYF; CDR3nt: TGTGCCACCAGCAGAGCGGGACAGGGGATAGAGACCCAGTACTTC
j_gene: TRBJ2-3; v_gene: TRBV5-1; d_gene: TRBD1; abundance: many; CDR3aa: CASSRDRVTDTQYF; CDR3nt: TGCGCCAGCAGCAGGGACAGGGTGACAGATACGCAGTATTTT
j_gene: TRBJ2-7; v_gene: TRBV10-3; d_gene: .; abundance: many; CDR3aa: CAISDPQGGTRSYEQYF; CDR3nt: TGTGCCATCAGTGATCCACAAGGAGGGACTCGCTCCTACGAGCAGTACTTC
j_gene: TRBJ2-3; v_gene: TRBV15; d_gene: TRBD2; abundance: many; CDR3aa: CATSASTSGSGRDTQYF; CDR3nt: TGTGCCACCAGCGCCTCGACTAGCGGGAGCGGGAGAGATACGCAGTATTTT
j_gene: TRBJ2-6; v_gene: TRBV5-1; d_gene: .; abundance: .; CDR3aa: CASSLGGSGANVLTF; CDR3nt: TGCGCCAGCAGCTTGGGGGGGTCCGGGGCCAACGTCCTGACTTTC
j_gene: TRBJ2-5; v_gene: TRBV27; d_gene: TRBD2; abundance: many; CDR3aa: CASSYSGGGGETQYF; CDR3nt: TGTGCCAGCAGCTACAGCGGGGGGGGTGGGGAGACCCAGTACTTC
j_gene: TRBJ1-1; v_gene: TRBV5-1; d_gene: TRBD1; abundance: many; CDR3aa: CASTPTGGMRTEAFF; CDR3nt: TGCGCCAGCACGCCGACAGGGGGAATGAGAACTGAAGCTTTCTTT
j_gene: TRBJ2-2; v_gene: TRBV3-1; d_gene: TRBD2; abundance: many; CDR3aa: CASSRPGTSGRADGELFF; CDR3nt: TGTGCCAGCAGCCGCCCCGGGACTAGCGGGAGGGCAGACGGGGAGCTGTTTTTT
j_gene: TRBJ2-7; v_gene: TRBV28; d_gene: TRBD2; abundance: many; CDR3aa: CASGMGGTRYEQYF; CDR3nt: TGTGCCAGCGGTATGGGGGGGACCCGCTACGAGCAGTACTTC
j_gene: TRBJ2-1; v_gene: TRBV20-1; d_gene: TRBD2; abundance: many; CDR3aa: CSAPTSASSYNEQFF; CDR3nt: TGCAGTGCACCTACTAGCGCGAGCTCCTACAATGAGCAGTTCTTC
j_gene: TRBJ1-5; v_gene: TRBV7-8; d_gene: TRBD1; abundance: many; CDR3aa: CASSSNTGGNQPQHF; CDR3nt: TGTGCCAGCAGCTCAAATACAGGGGGAAATCAGCCCCAGCATTTT
j_gene: TRBJ2-1; v_gene: TRBV5-6; d_gene: .; abundance: many; CDR3aa: CASSLGHQVFYNEQFF; CDR3nt: TGTGCCAGCAGCTTGGGTCACCAGGTTTTCTACAATGAGCAGTTCTTC
j_gene: TRBJ1-2; v_gene: TRBV28; d_gene: .; abundance: many; CDR3aa: CASSPLRRYYGYTF; CDR3nt: TGTGCCAGCAGTCCTTTACGACGGTACTATGGCTACACCTTC
j_gene: TRBJ2-3; v_gene: TRBV11-2; d_gene: .; abundance: many; CDR3aa: CASSLGVGLYTDTQYF; CDR3nt: TGTGCCAGCAGCTTGGGTGTAGGACTCTACACAGATACGCAGTATTTT
j_gene: TRBJ2-5; v_gene: TRBV28; d_gene: .; abundance: .; CDR3aa: CASSLPAGGQTQYF; CDR3nt: TGTGCCAGCAGTTTACCGGCAGGTGGACAGACCCAGTACTTC
j_gene: TRBJ2-7; v_gene: TRBV6-2/TRBV6-3; d_gene: .; abundance: many; CDR3aa: CASAPIGSYEQYF; CDR3nt: TGTGCCAGCGCTCCGATAGGCTCCTACGAGCAGTACTTC
j_gene: TRBJ1-1; v_gene: TRBV4-2; d_gene: TRBD1; abundance: many; CDR3aa: CASSQIPGQRPNTEAFF; CDR3nt: TGTGCCAGCAGCCAAATACCGGGACAGCGGCCGAACACTGAAGCTTTCTTT
j_gene: TRBJ2-1; v_gene: TRBV7-9; d_gene: .; abundance: few; CDR3aa: CASSGGGYNEQFF; CDR3nt: TGTGCCAGCAGCGGAGGGGGCTACAATGAGCAGTTCTTC
j_gene: TRBJ2-1; v_gene: TRBV20-1; d_gene: TRBD2; abundance: many; CDR3aa: CSARVFSGTHSNEQFF; CDR3nt: TGCAGTGCTAGAGTCTTCAGCGGGACCCATTCCAATGAGCAGTTCTTC
j_gene: TRBJ2-7; v_gene: TRBV18; d_gene: TRBD1; abundance: many; CDR3aa: CASSPRGLDEQYF; CDR3nt: TGTGCCAGCTCACCCAGGGGGCTGGACGAGCAGTACTTC
j_gene: TRBJ2-2; v_gene: TRBV6-6; d_gene: .; abundance: many; CDR3aa: CASSYSMAELFF; CDR3nt: TGTGCCAGCAGCTATTCGATGGCGGAGCTGTTTTTT